Below, one T cell receptor (beta chain) is given with its context. The data were taken from a study of OX40 agonist ivuxolimab in advanced cancers. Overall study context: Dose-escalation patients had hepatocellular carcinoma, melanoma, renal cell or head and neck cancer.

Exclusion of a patient followed from autoimmune disease history or systemic immunosuppression. Trimming cost V 0 bases and J 3 bases, with 11 bases left between them. This CDR3 has 14 residues. Looked up from germline, CDR1 is GTSNPN and CDR2 is SVGIG (reference sequence). TCRdb's table, derived via immunoSEQ multiplex PCR, lists solely in-frame clones and lacks some. The sample holds around 38,000 clones; less than 85% are singletons and the top ten take approximately 6.9%. This TCR was sampled from an adult with an advanced solid tumor such as melanoma, head and neck, liver or kidney cancer. V is TRBV30 and J is TRBJ1-2, with TRBD1 as a possible D gene (5 bases). This material consisted of CD4+ or CD8+ T cells sorted from blood, taken in a trial of the OX40 agonist ivuxolimab. The CDR3 DNA is TGTGCCTGGAGTGTTTCCCCCAGGGACTATGGCTACACCTTC. Its translation is CAWSVSPRDYGYTF. The whole variable domain, filled in from reference TRBV30 and TRBJ1-2, reads SQTIHQWPATLVQPVGSPLSLECTVEGTSNPNLYWYRQAAGRGLQLLFYSVGIGQISSEVPQNLSASRPQDRQFILSSKKLLLSDSGFYLCAWSVSPRDYGYTFGSGTRLTVV.